This T cell receptor (beta chain) was captured by sequencing in a study of OX40 agonist ivuxolimab in advanced cancers. About the full investigation: Ivuxolimab, which targeted the costimulatory receptor OX40 (CD134), was an agonistic, fully human IgG2 monoclonal antibody. Intravenous ivuxolimab was administered to patients every 2 weeks at six dose levels: 0.01, 0.1, 0.3, 1.5, 3 and 10 mg/kg. Among the roughly 54 dose-escalation patients, about 19 had hepatocellular carcinoma, around 15 melanoma, 9 renal cell carcinoma and 9 head and neck cancer. The dose-escalation cohort was about 87% male with a mean age of about 58 years, ranging from roughly 20 to 80. Patients were allowed to have had prior anti-PD-1, anti-PD-L1 or anti-CTLA-4 therapy, and around 40% of the dose-escalation patients had previously received checkpoint inhibitors. Partial responses occurred in three dose-escalation patients, of whom one had hepatocellular carcinoma and two had cutaneous melanoma. The purpose of peripheral TCRbeta sequencing was to test whether ivuxolimab changed TCR sequence diversity and led to clonal T-cell expansion. The paper describes the monotherapy dose-escalation part (N of about 57 patients) of the phase I trial of ivuxolimab. The study at large found these results: In partial responders in the 0.1-3.0 mg/kg groups, normalized peripheral clonal expansion was found to be among the lowest, especially among CD8+ T cells. Clonal expansion of both CD4+ and CD8+ blood T cells was observed from baseline to week 6 at doses 0.1 to 3.0 mg/kg. The antigen specificity of the peripheral T cells that underwent clonal expansion was not determined. After ivuxolimab, expanded clones were on average more numerous among CD8+ T cells than among CD4+ T cells. Low levels of normalized T-cell clonal expansion were also seen in some patients who did not respond.

To sequence the TCRbeta CDR3 region, genomic DNA was isolated from the sorted cells. The immunoSEQ Assay was used for sequencing of TCRbeta CDR3 regions. TCRdb stores this immuneACCESS table with in-frame sequences only. Part of the clones is absent; in the studies checked, under half of the shortfall reflects unresolved V genes, and no reason is known for the rest. Counted in this sample were roughly 64,000 clones; about four fifths of them appeared once. The ten most abundant clones make up roughly 2.3% of the sample. Patients with autoimmune disease history or receiving systemic immunosuppression were excluded from the trial. Peripheral blood for TCR sequencing was collected from all dose cohorts at baseline, on cycle 4 day 1, and on cycle 7 day 1. Samples were obtained from an open-label, multicenter, first-in-human phase I dose-escalation trial of ivuxolimab. Adults with locally advanced or metastatic melanoma, renal cell, hepatocellular, or head and neck squamous cell carcinoma were enrolled in the trial. Before TCR sequencing, CD4+ T cells and CD8+ T cells were sorted from peripheral blood as separate populations.

The germline V gene yields SGHTA for CDR1 and FQGNSA for CDR2. The germline V and J ends show losses of 1 base and 4 bases respectively, and no gene match explains 2 bases of the junction. The CDR3 spans 15 residues, from the cysteine through the phenylalanine. The kept DNA is CDR3 alone, 45 bases in frame from the first base. About this clone: There is no known antigen for this receptor. Base qualities are not at hand, and no much larger clone is one base apart. The sample contains more than one DNA sequence encoding this CDR3.

This clonotype was sampled from an adult with an advanced solid tumor such as melanoma, head and neck, liver or kidney cancer. This chain is built from TRBV7-2 and TRBJ2-7; the central 12 bases match TRBD1. Sequences were derived from CD4+ or CD8+ T cells sorted from blood, sampled in a trial of the OX40 agonist ivuxolimab. The CDR3 is CASSLGGQGAYEQYF. The sequence in DNA is TGTGCCAGCAGCTTAGGGGGACAGGGGGCTTACGAGCAGTACTTC.